This record looks at one T cell receptor beta chain sequence and its context. This specimen belongs to a study of technical replicates of blood from a few donors. The CDR3 is 16 amino acids. V shed 0 bases and J 6 bases; nucleotides not matched to a gene: 5. Germline loops: CDR1 LGHNA, CDR2 YNFKEQ. Sequenced by immunoSEQ multiplex PCR; TCRdb stores in-frame clones only, minus some. Found here are tens of thousands of clones, nearly 98% of them singletons; the top ten hold over 0.2%. The chain joins TRBV4-2 to TRBJ2-3; TRBD1 agrees at 11 bases. The origin of this receptor is a human donor in good health. Material for sequencing was T cells isolated from PBMCs. CDR3 sequence (DNA): TGTGCCAGCAGCCAAGACGGGGACAGGGGGGTCGATACGCAGTATTTT. It is translated as CASSQDGDRGVDTQYF.